This TCR beta chain derives from a study of Ad26.COV2.S vaccination and SARS-CoV-2 variants. Regarding the study as a whole: Among vaccine recipients, spike-specific TCR breadth exceeded that of placebo recipients.

Treatment noted: around 19 received Ad26.COV2.S at low or high dose, single or two shots; roughly five received placebo; per-sample allocation not given. Each sample was drawn 63 days after the first injection (of vaccine or placebo). Trimming took 5 bases from V and 4 from J; bases not matched to a gene: 17. CDR1 and CDR2 from the germline V gene are KGHSH and LQKENI. The CDR3 loop spans 18 amino acids. The method was immunoSEQ multiplex PCR; TCRdb's version includes in-frame clones alone and lacks a portion of them. The sample lists about half a million clones, 80% to 90% seen once, with 1.5% to 2% in the top ten. About this clone itself: The target antigen is unknown.

The J gene is TRBJ2-3, the V gene TRBV18; TRBD1 aligns across 8 bases. Sequenced material: peripheral blood, taken in a trial of Ad26.COV2.S vaccine versus placebo. The TCR originated in a person between 18 and 65 years old who received the Ad26.COV2.S COVID-19 vaccine or a placebo. CDR3 sequence reads: CASSDRQGARVGADTQYF. CDR3 sequence (DNA): TGTGCCAGCTCAGACAGGCAGGGGGCTAGAGTTGGCGCAGATACGCAGTATTTT.